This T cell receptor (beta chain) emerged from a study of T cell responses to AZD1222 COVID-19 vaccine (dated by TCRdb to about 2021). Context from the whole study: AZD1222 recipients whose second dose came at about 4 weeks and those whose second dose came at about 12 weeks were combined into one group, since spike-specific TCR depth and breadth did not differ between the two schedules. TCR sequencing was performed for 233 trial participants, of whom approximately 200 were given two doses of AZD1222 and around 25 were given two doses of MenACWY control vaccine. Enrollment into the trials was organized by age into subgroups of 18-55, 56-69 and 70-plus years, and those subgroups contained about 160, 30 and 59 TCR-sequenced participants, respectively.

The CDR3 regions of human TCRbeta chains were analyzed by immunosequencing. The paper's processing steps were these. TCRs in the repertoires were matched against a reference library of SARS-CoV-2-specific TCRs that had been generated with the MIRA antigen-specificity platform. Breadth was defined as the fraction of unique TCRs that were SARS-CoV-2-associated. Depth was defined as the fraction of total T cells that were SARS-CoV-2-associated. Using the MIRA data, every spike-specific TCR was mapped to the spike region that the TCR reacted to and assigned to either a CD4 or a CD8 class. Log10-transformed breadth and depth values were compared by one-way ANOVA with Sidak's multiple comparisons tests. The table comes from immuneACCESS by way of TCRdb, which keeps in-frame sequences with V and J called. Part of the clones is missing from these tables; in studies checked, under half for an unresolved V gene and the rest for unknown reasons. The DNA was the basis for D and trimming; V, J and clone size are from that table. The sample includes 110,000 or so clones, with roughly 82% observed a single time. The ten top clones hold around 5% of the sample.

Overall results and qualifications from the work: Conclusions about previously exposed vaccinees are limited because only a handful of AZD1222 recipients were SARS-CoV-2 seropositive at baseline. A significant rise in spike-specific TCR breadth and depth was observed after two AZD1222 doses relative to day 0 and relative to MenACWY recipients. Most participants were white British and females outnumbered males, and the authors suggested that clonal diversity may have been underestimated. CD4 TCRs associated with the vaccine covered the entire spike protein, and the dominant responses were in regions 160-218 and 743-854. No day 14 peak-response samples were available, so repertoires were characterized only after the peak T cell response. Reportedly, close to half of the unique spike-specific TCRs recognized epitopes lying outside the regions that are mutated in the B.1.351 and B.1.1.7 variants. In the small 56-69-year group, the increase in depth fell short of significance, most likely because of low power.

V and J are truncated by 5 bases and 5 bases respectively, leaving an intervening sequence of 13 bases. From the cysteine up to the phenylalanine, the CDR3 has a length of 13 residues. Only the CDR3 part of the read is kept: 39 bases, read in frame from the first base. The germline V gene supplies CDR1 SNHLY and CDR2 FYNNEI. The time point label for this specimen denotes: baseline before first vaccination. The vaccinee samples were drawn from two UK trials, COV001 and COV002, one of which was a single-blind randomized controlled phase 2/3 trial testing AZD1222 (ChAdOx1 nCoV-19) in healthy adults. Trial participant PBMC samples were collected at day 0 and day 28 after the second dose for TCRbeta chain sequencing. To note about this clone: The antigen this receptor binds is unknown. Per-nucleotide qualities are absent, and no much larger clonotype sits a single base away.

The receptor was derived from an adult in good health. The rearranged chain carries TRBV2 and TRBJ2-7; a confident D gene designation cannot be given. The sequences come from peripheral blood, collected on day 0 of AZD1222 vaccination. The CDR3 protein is CASSYVAWDEQYF. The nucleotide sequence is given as TGTGCCAGCAGTTACGTTGCCTGGGACGAGCAGTACTTC. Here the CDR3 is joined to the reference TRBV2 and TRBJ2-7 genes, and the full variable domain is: EPEVTQTPSHQVTQMGQEVILRCVPISNHLYFYWYRQILGQKVEFLVSFYNNEISEKSEIFDDQFSVERPDGSNFTLKIRSTKLEDSAMYFCASSYVAWDEQYFGPGTRLTVT.